A selection of T cell receptor beta chains follows, all from one sample in a study of shared T cell receptors in the human thymus. Produced via immunoSEQ multiplex PCR; TCRdb's table is partial and in-frame only. The data contain some 700,000 clones, approximately 85% of them singletons. These sequences were also reported in another study, on human thymus T cells.

Sequenced: thymocytes. These receptors came from a girl under three years old with a congenital heart defect. The CDR3 runs from the conserved cysteine through the conserved F or W. Each record gives: J gene, V gene, clone size, CDR3 protein. The size field is filled for only some rows; it gives once, few, many or a size class.

>TRBJ1-6|TRBV6-1|few
CASSLGTGRDSPLHF
>TRBJ2-5|TRBV4-3|.
CASSQHRQETQYF
>TRBJ2-2|TRBV7-3|.
CASSSPEGTSTGELFF
>TRBJ2-5|TRBV5-1|.
CASSLTGQPQETQYF
>TRBJ2-5|TRBV27|few
CASSSPPAGGPIEGQETQYF
>TRBJ2-1|TRBV5-1|.
CASSFGPNNEQFF
>TRBJ1-6|TRBV6-6|.
CASSLGQGNSPLHF
>TRBJ2-1|TRBV4-3|.
CASSQFDPGQGTSSYNEQFF
>TRBJ2-7|TRBV6-5|.
CASSPRDIIDYEQYF
>TRBJ1-5|TRBV7-2|.
CASSYDSLRNQPQHF
>TRBJ2-7|TRBV2|.
CASSDSHPDTLGEQYF
>TRBJ1-3|TRBV28|.
CASSDLDKYYKLSSGNTIYF
>TRBJ1-1|TRBV19|.
CASSLTGNTEAFF
>TRBJ1-5|TRBV27|.
CASSFRREGSNQPQHF
>TRBJ1-1|TRBV15|.
CATGEPHGQNTEAFF
>TRBJ2-2|TRBV10-3|.
CAISEFPLQLAGGHGVRNAGELFF
>TRBJ1-6|TRBV10-3|.
CAISEVPRGLKSSYNSPLHF